Shown below are 16 T cell receptor beta chains from a single sample sequenced in a study of cytomegalovirus exposure and HLA in healthy donors. The method was immunoSEQ multiplex PCR; TCRdb's version includes in-frame clones alone and lacks a portion of them. In the table there are 150,000 to 200,000 clones, around 85% of which are singletons. Sequencing was performed on PBMCs. These receptors originate from a man aged 18 to 30 in good health and CMV-seropositive.

The CDR3 region is CASSLFTKETQYF. DNA for the CDR3: TGTGCCAGCAGCTTGTTCACTAAAGAGACCCAGTACTTC. This chain joins TRBV7-3 and TRBJ2-5; D is undetermined. Trimming left V 3 bases short and J 3 bases short, with 8 bases between. Germline loops: CDR1 SGHTA, CDR2 FQGTGA. The CDR3 extends over 13 amino acids.

The chain uses TRBV4-1 and TRBJ2-1; 8 nucleotides line up with TRBD2. The CDR3 covers 17 residues. The germline V gene has CDR1 MGHRA and CDR2 YSYEKL. Trimming at V came to 2 bases and at J to 4 bases, leaving 10 bases not matched to a gene. CDR3: CASSQSSLAGPYNEQFF. CDR3 nucleotides: TGCGCCAGCAGCCAATCATCGTTAGCGGGGCCATACAATGAGCAGTTCTTC.

The V and J genes are TRBV28 and TRBJ2-5; TRBD1 might be the D (7 bases). Germline V gene sequence: CDR1 MDHEN, CDR2 SYDVKM. Deletions cut 4 bases from V and 5 bases from J, with 17 bases between. The CDR3 totals 15 residues. The CDR3 sequence is CASSSNRGAGETQYF. CDR3 DNA: TGTGCCAGCAGTTCCAACAGGGGCGCGGGGGAGACCCAGTACTTC.

This chain connects TRBV4-1 to TRBJ2-5, with 9 nucleotides matching TRBD2. V lost 3 bases, J lost 5 bases, and 4 bases stayed unmatched. Germline assignment: CDR1 MGHRA and CDR2 YSYEKL. This CDR3 contains 14 residues. CDR3 nucleotides: TGCGCCAGCAGCCACGCTAGCGGGACGGAGACCCAGTACTTC. It encodes CASSHASGTETQYF.

The genes are TRBV7-8 and TRBJ2-2; 9 bases line up with TRBD2. The length of the CDR3 is 19 residues. V trimming: 1 base; J trimming: 4 bases; junction bases outside the gene matches: 13. Per germline, CDR1 SGHVS and CDR2 FQNEAQ. CDR3 nucleotides: TGTGCCAGCAGCTTAGGGCGGCTAGCGGGAATGGATCGCACCGGGGAGCTGTTTTTT. Amino acids: CASSLGRLAGMDRTGELFF.

The rearrangement joins TRBV28 to TRBJ1-1, with D maybe TRBD1 (5 bases). Germline V gene data show CDR1 as MDHEN and CDR2 as SYDVKM. This CDR3 comprises 15 residues. Trimming removed 4 bases from V and 1 base from J, with 13 bases in between. The CDR3 here is CASSWGWGQNTEAFF. In DNA form, the CDR3 reads TGTGCCAGCAGTTGGGGATGGGGCCAGAACACTGAAGCTTTCTTT. Complete variable domain (other parts from reference TRBV28 and TRBJ1-1): DVKVTQSSRYLVKRTGEKVFLECVQDMDHENMFWYRQDPGLGLRLIYFSYDVKMKEKGDIPEGYSVSREKKERFSLILESASTNQTSMYLCASSWGWGQNTEAFFGQGTRLTVV.

The chain is built from TRBV2 and TRBJ2-3; a possible D gene is TRBD2 (6 bases). Germline V gene lookup returns CDR1 SNHLY and CDR2 FYNNEI. The V end lost 4 bases, the J end lost 8 bases, and 16 bases lay between the germline ends. The CDR3 runs 14 residues. The chain's CDR3 is CASSGEEDGVTQYF. CDR3 nucleotide sequence: TGTGCCAGCAGTGGGGAGGAGGACGGAGTTACGCAGTATTTT.

The chain carries TRBV28 and TRBJ1-2; D may be TRBD1 (5 bases). The germline V gene encodes CDR1 MDHEN and CDR2 SYDVKM. The CDR3 is 13 residues long. The V and J ends lost 3 bases and 8 bases respectively, with 13 bases between them. The CDR3 DNA reads TGTGCCAGCAGTTTCTCGGGGACTAGAGGCTACACCTTC. Its protein product is CASSFSGTRGYTF.

The rearrangement joins TRBV28 to TRBJ1-4; 7 nucleotides agree with TRBD1. The J segment lost 0 bases and the V segment lost 6 bases, leaving 4 bases of the junction unmatched. This CDR3 has 15 residues. Germline V gene sequence: CDR1 MDHEN, CDR2 SYDVKM. This CDR3 is CASSTGVATNEKLFF. CDR3 bases: TGTGCCAGCAGCACAGGGGTAGCAACTAATGAAAAACTGTTTTTT.

The chain employs TRBV9 and TRBJ2-2, with 7 positions matching TRBD2. V shed 0 bases, J shed 5 bases, and the junction held 4 bases outside the gene matches. Germline V gene lookup returns CDR1 SGDLS and CDR2 YYNGEE. The CDR3 has 15 amino acids. CDR3 residues: CASSVELATTGELFF. CDR3 bases: TGTGCCAGCAGCGTAGAACTAGCGACGACCGGGGAGCTGTTTTTT. Looking up the rest from reference TRBV9 and TRBJ2-2 gives the full variable domain: DSGVTQTPKHLITATGQRVTLRCSPRSGDLSVYWYQQSLDQGLQFLIQYYNGEERAKGNILERFSAQQFPDLHSELNLSSLELGDSALYFCASSVELATTGELFFGEGSRLTVL.

For this clone: An end of the junction differs from the germline gene, which may be a read error. CDR3 in amino acids: CASSEAGTSLYEQYF. For the CDR3, the DNA is TGTGCCAGCAGCGAAGCCGGGACTTCTCTCTACGAGCAGTACTTC. This chain joins TRBV6-1 and TRBJ2-7, with D maybe TRBD2 (6 bases). The CDR3 covers 15 residues. The germline gives CDR1 MNHNS, CDR2 SASEGT.

The chain has TRBV28 and TRBJ1-1; a weak D match, TRBD1 (6 bases). The CDR3 runs 16 residues. Per germline, CDR1 MDHEN and CDR2 SYDVKM. Trimming cost V 7 bases and J 4 bases, with 22 bases left between them. CDR3 sequence reads: CASTFPSGGAGTEAFF. The CDR3 bases are TGTGCCAGCACCTTCCCTTCGGGGGGCGCGGGCACTGAAGCTTTCTTT.

The chain uses TRBV11-3 and TRBJ2-7, with 9 positions matching TRBD1. V trimming: 2 bases; J trimming: 4 bases; junction bases outside the gene matches: 3. The germline CDR1 and CDR2 sequences are SGHNT and YENEEA. The CDR3 has 14 residues. The CDR3 sequence is CASSLTGGAYEQYF. The CDR3 region has the DNA TGTGCCAGCAGCTTAACAGGGGGCGCGTACGAGCAGTACTTC.

The rearrangement joins TRBV2 to TRBJ1-2; 7 bases agree with TRBD1. The junction had 3 bases not matched to a gene; V was cut back by 2 bases and J by 3 bases. There are 14 residues in the CDR3. The germline CDR1 and CDR2 sequences are SNHLY and FYNNEI. For the CDR3, the DNA is TGTGCCAGCAGTGAAAGGGGGCGCGACTATGGCTACACCTTC. Amino acids: CASSERGRDYGYTF.

The chain joins TRBV28 to TRBJ2-1; 7 bases match TRBD1. This CDR3 has 12 residues. The germline V gene has CDR1 MDHEN and CDR2 SYDVKM. V was clipped by 8 bases and J by 6 bases; unmatched bases: 4. CDR3 DNA sequence: TGTGCCAGCCTCGGGACAGTCAATGAGCAGTTCTTC. It codes for CASLGTVNEQFF.

The J gene is TRBJ1-3, the V gene TRBV11-2; a possible D gene is TRBD1 (5 bases). Germline CDR1 reads SGHAT; CDR2 reads FQNNGV. Trimming cost V 1 base and J 4 bases, with 14 bases left between them. The CDR3 extends over 16 amino acids. CDR3 in DNA: TGTGCCAGCAGCTTAGGAGGATCGGCAGGGGGAAACACCATATATTTT. It specifies CASSLGGSAGGNTIYF.